This TCR beta chain was sequenced during a study of regulatory T cells in long-lasting Graves disease. Study details: Recently diagnosed Graves' patients had received antithyroid drugs for under 3 months.

Arm-PCR of CDR3 regions and iRepertoire HTBI primers were used to build TCR beta libraries. Each CDR3 protein gets one entry after TCRdb re-called the multiplex PCR reads with MiXCR. The sample lists approximately 540,000 distinct CDR3 sequences, 12% occurring once. This clonotype appeared many times. Time point specified: newly diagnosed GD, antithyroid drugs for less than 3 months. The TCR library was prepared using RNA isolated from PBMCs. The V end was cut by 2 bases, the J end by 1 base, with 14 bases between. The CDR3 runs to 15 residues. The germline gives CDR1 DFQATT, CDR2 SNEGSKA (reference sequence). The sample was also reused in another study, on T cells in Graves' hyperthyroidism and ophthalmopathy. Per that paper: The HTBI set primed first-round TCR CDR3 RT-PCR.

Sequencing used peripheral blood mononuclear cells (PBMCs), obtained at new diagnosis, from a patient treated with antithyroid drugs. This clonotype was obtained from a woman in her twenties or thirties with Graves disease. The genes are TRBV20-1 and TRBJ2-5; D is unclear. CDR3: CSARMRQRIQETQYF. DNA for the CDR3: TGCAGTGCTAGAATGCGGCAGAGGATCCAAGAGACCCAGTACTTC.